Described below is a single T cell receptor (beta chain) sequence and its context. The data are from a study of blood T cell repertoires in COVID-19. Across the whole study: In each case, the material was cDNA or gDNA derived from T cells, B-cell-depleted T cells, or PBMCs.

Looked up from germline, CDR1 is MNHEY and CDR2 is SMNVEV (reference sequence). This CDR3 has 15 amino acids. The trim removed 6 bases at V and 6 bases at J, leaving 10 bases unmatched. Authors' methods: Amplification of reference gene primers provided the estimated nucleated cell counts. Data came from immunoSEQ multiplex PCR; TCRdb stores just in-frame clones and leaves some out. That table gives V, J and clone size, and the DNA gave D and trimming. The sample has around 110,000 clones; 90% are singletons. The receptor was derived from a human donor with active COVID-19. The donor label of this sample is uncertain. The sequenced sample was peripheral blood. This chain connects TRBV27 to TRBJ2-3, with 9 bases that match TRBD1. The chain's CDR3 is CASSLATGGFDTQYF. CDR3 nucleotide sequence: TGTGCCAGCAGCCTTGCCACAGGGGGCTTTGATACGCAGTATTTT.